The 32 T cell receptor beta chains given below trace back to one sample, sequenced in a study of T cell changes during pregnancy in multiple sclerosis. Generated by immunoSEQ multiplex PCR, the TCRdb table keeps only in-frame clones and is missing some. This table has approximately 28,000 clones, 89% appearing once. Sequencing used CD8+ T cells from peripheral blood mononuclear cells, obtained in the second trimester of pregnancy. The receptors were sampled from a female donor with multiple sclerosis, enrolled in a pregnancy study.

The count of this clone is one. The V gene is TRBV7-6, the J gene TRBJ1-2, with 7 bases identical to TRBD1. The CDR3 is 15 residues long. Germline values: CDR1 SGHVS, CDR2 FNYEAQ. With V trimmed by 1 base and J by 7 bases, 9 bases remained unmatched. The CDR3 protein is CASSLGLDRDGGYTF. DNA for the CDR3: TGTGCCAGCAGCTTAGGCCTTGACAGGGATGGTGGCTACACCTTC.

This clone has ten or more counts. This rearrangement joins TRBV27 to TRBJ2-1, with 12 bases identical to TRBD2. The germline CDR1 and CDR2 sequences are MNHEY and SMNVEV (reference sequence). Unmatched junction bases numbered 3, after V lost 6 bases and J lost 3 bases. CDR3 length: 15 residues. DNA of the CDR3: TGTGCCAGCAGGACTAGCGGGAGTATCTACAATGAGCAGTTCTTC. Its translation is CASRTSGSIYNEQFF.

This chain links TRBV19 with TRBJ1-2; possible D gene TRBD1, 5 bases. Germline V gene data show CDR1 as LNHDA and CDR2 as SQIVND (reference sequence). The CDR3 contains 14 residues. Trimming removed 5 bases at V and 6 bases at J, with 16 bases between. The CDR3 loop is CASSDNGRVDGYTF. The DNA of the CDR3 is TGTGCCAGTAGTGACAACGGCAGGGTGGATGGCTACACCTTC.

The J gene is TRBJ2-5, the V gene TRBV13; 11 bases are a match to TRBD1. V lost 7 bases to trimming and J lost 2 bases; unmatched junction nucleotides: 3. Germline V gives CDR1 PRHDT, CDR2 FYEKMQ (reference sequence). CDR3 length: 14 residues. The CDR3 region has the DNA TGTGCCAGCAAAGGGACAGGGGGTCAAGAGACCCAGTACTTC. Protein: CASKGTGGQETQYF.

By sample share, this clone is medium-sized. The chain combines TRBV14 with TRBJ1-1, with D possibly TRBD1 on 5 matching bases. Germline V gene lookup returns CDR1 SGHDN and CDR2 FVKESK. The CDR3 spans 17 residues. Trimming shortened V by 0 bases and J by 1 base, and 15 bases separated the two germline ends. The CDR3 nucleotides are TGTGCCAGCAGCCAAGATACCCCTGGACACTGGAACACTGAAGCTTTCTTT. Its protein product is CASSQDTPGHWNTEAFF.

This clone has just one count. The rearrangement uses TRBV28 and TRBJ2-7; no firm D call. The CDR3 is 15 amino acids. Trimming removed 3 bases from V and 5 bases from J, with 17 bases in between. The V gene's germline CDR1 is MDHEN and CDR2 SYDVKM. CDR3 residues: CASSFSASNPHEQYF. The CDR3 DNA reads as TGTGCCAGCAGTTTTTCCGCCTCTAACCCCCACGAGCAGTACTTC. The variable domain in full, completed from reference TRBV28 and TRBJ2-7, reads DVKVTQSSRYLVKRTGEKVFLECVQDMDHENMFWYRQDPGLGLRLIYFSYDVKMKEKGDIPEGYSVSREKKERFSLILESASTNQTSMYLCASSFSASNPHEQYFGPGTRLTVT.

In this sample, this clone turned up a few times. The chain is built from TRBV10-3 and TRBJ2-1; 8 nucleotides match TRBD2. CDR3 size: 14 residues. Germline V gene data show CDR1 as ENHRY and CDR2 as SYGVKD. The CDR3 DNA reads TGTGCTACTCACGGGGATAGCGGGAAAAATGAGCAGTTCTTC. Translation: CATHGDSGKNEQFF.

This chain joins TRBV2 and TRBJ1-2; TRBD1 is a possible D gene (5 bases). Germline values: CDR1 SNHLY, CDR2 FYNNEI. Deletions cut 3 bases from V and 6 bases from J, with 20 bases between. The CDR3 extends over 16 amino acids. For the CDR3, the DNA is TGTGCCAGCAGTGATCCCTTGACAGTTTTTGGCGATGGCTACACCTTC. Its translation: CASSDPLTVFGDGYTF.

The genes are TRBV5-4 and TRBJ2-2; D gene uncertain. V was shortened by 2 bases and J by 6 bases, with 8 bases between the two germline ends. This CDR3 has 13 amino acids. The germline V gene encodes CDR1 SGHNT and CDR2 YYREEE (reference sequence). The CDR3 loop reads CASSFGGAGELFF. The CDR3 DNA reads as TGTGCCAGCAGCTTTGGTGGAGCCGGGGAGCTGTTTTTT.

This chain uses TRBV15 with TRBJ2-3; 13 bases agree with TRBD2. Germline V gene lookup returns CDR1 LNHNV and CDR2 YYDKDF (reference sequence). V was clipped by 1 base and J by 7 bases; unmatched bases: 20. This CDR3 has 21 amino acids. CDR3 bases: TGTGCCACCAGCAGAGTCCCCCGTTTGACTAGCGGGAGGCCCGGCCGGCATACGCAGTATTTT. This sequence encodes CATSRVPRLTSGRPGRHTQYF.

The rearrangement links TRBV4-2 to TRBJ2-1, with 8 bases lining up with TRBD2. The CDR3 contains 16 residues. Looked up from germline, CDR1 is LGHNA and CDR2 is YNFKEQ. Unmatched junction bases numbered 3, after V lost 0 bases and J lost 2 bases. The CDR3 DNA reads as TGTGCCAGCAGCCAAGAAAGCGGGGGCGCCTACAATGAGCAGTTCTTC. The encoded protein is CASSQESGGAYNEQFF.

V is TRBV4-2 and J is TRBJ2-7, with TRBD1 matching 7 bases. The trim removed 3 bases at V and 5 bases at J, leaving 10 bases unmatched. There are 15 residues in the CDR3. Per the germline V gene, CDR1 is LGHNA and CDR2 is YNFKEQ. CDR3 protein: CASSQEETGIDEQYF. The CDR3 bases are TGTGCCAGCAGCCAGGAAGAGACAGGGATCGACGAGCAGTACTTC.

This sequence joins TRBV19 and TRBJ2-1, with D tentatively TRBD2 (5 bases). The CDR3 consists of 16 residues. CDR1 is LNHDA and CDR2 is SQIVND in the germline V gene (reference sequence). Trimming shortened V by 2 bases and J by 0 bases, and 11 bases separated the two germline ends. The DNA of the CDR3 is TGTGCCAGTAGTATATCCGTGGGGAGCTCCTACAATGAGCAGTTCTTC. This codes for CASSISVGSSYNEQFF.

The chain employs TRBV13 and TRBJ2-5; 10 nucleotides agree with TRBD2. V trimming: 0 bases; J trimming: 11 bases; junction bases outside the gene matches: 6. The length of the CDR3 is 14 residues. Germline V gives CDR1 PRHDT, CDR2 FYEKMQ (reference sequence). The CDR3 DNA reads as TGTGCCAGCAGCTTAGGCGCTAGCGGGGGCGGGCAGTACTTC. Translating gives CASSLGASGGGQYF.

This rearrangement joins TRBV7-2 to TRBJ2-1, with TRBD2 matching 10 bases. V lost 5 bases to trimming and J lost 5 bases; unmatched junction nucleotides: 6. Germline CDR1 is SGHTA and CDR2 is FQGNSA. This CDR3 is 15 amino acids long. The CDR3 coding sequence is TGTGCCAGCAGCGCCACTAGCGGGACCCACAATGAGCAGTTCTTC. This sequence encodes CASSATSGTHNEQFF.

The chain has TRBV6-1 and TRBJ2-7; 12 nucleotides match TRBD2. V trimming: 8 bases; J trimming: 7 bases; junction bases outside the gene matches: 9. The CDR3 is made up of 14 amino acids. Germline CDR1 reads MNHNS; CDR2 reads SASEGT. CDR3 in DNA: TGTGCCAGCGACCGACTAGCGGGAGTTGGGGAGCAGTACTTC. It is translated as CASDRLAGVGEQYF.

This chain uses TRBV27 with TRBJ2-7, with 9 bases lining up with TRBD2. The CDR3 has 16 residues. The germline CDR1 and CDR2 sequences are MNHEY and SMNVEV (reference sequence). The V segment lost 4 bases and the J segment 5 bases; nucleotides outside the gene matches: 12. CDR3 coding DNA: TGTGCCAGCAGTTCCCCCTTAGCGGGAGTGGTCCACGAGCAGTACTTC. Translated, it gives CASSSPLAGVVHEQYF.

This chain links TRBV2 with TRBJ2-1; the D is unclear. Looked up from germline, CDR1 is SNHLY and CDR2 is FYNNEI. V lost 11 bases and J 6 bases, leaving 8 bases between the germline ends. This CDR3 comprises 10 residues. The CDR3 reads CACRSNEQFF. The CDR3 DNA reads TGTGCCTGCCGGAGCAATGAGCAGTTCTTC.

The rearrangement uses TRBV28 and TRBJ2-7; D is unclear. The CDR3 is 12 residues long. In germline, CDR1 is MDHEN, CDR2 SYDVKM. Trimming took 2 bases from V and 5 from J, leaving 7 bases between them. The CDR3 protein is CASSLPQDEQYF. In DNA, the CDR3 is TGTGCCAGCAGTTTACCCCAGGACGAGCAGTACTTC. Variable domain in full (rest from reference TRBV28 and TRBJ2-7): DVKVTQSSRYLVKRTGEKVFLECVQDMDHENMFWYRQDPGLGLRLIYFSYDVKMKEKGDIPEGYSVSREKKERFSLILESASTNQTSMYLCASSLPQDEQYFGPGTRLTVT.

The genes are TRBV7-3 and TRBJ2-3, with TRBD2 matching 9 bases. V trimming: 3 bases; J trimming: 2 bases; junction bases outside the gene matches: 3. Germline CDR1 SGHTA, CDR2 FQGTGA. The CDR3 is 15 residues long. CDR3 sequence (DNA): TGTGCCAGCAGCTTCGGCGGGAGGGACACAGATACGCAGTATTTT. This gives the protein CASSFGGRDTDTQYF.

The chain recombines TRBV5-1 with TRBJ1-2, with TRBD1 as a possible D gene (5 bases). Germline loops: CDR1 SGHRS, CDR2 YFSETQ. The V end lost 0 bases, the J end lost 5 bases, and 20 bases lay between the germline ends. This CDR3 is built from 17 residues. Here the CDR3 reads CASSLEGQRGGIYGYTF. DNA of the CDR3: TGCGCCAGCAGCTTGGAGGGGCAACGGGGGGGGATTTATGGCTACACCTTC.

V and J are TRBV5-1 and TRBJ2-3; 9 nucleotides match TRBD2. The CDR3 has 15 amino acids. The germline gives CDR1 SGHRS, CDR2 YFSETQ. Trimming removed 4 bases from V and 2 bases from J; junction bases left unmatched: 5. The chain's CDR3 is CASSQGLASTDTQYF. The DNA for the CDR3 is TGCGCCAGCAGCCAGGGACTAGCTTCCACAGATACGCAGTATTTT.

The J gene is TRBJ2-1, the V gene TRBV2, with TRBD2 matching 11 bases. Trimming at V came to 6 bases and at J to 16 bases, leaving 14 bases not matched to a gene. This CDR3 region has 14 residues. Germline V gives CDR1 SNHLY, CDR2 FYNNEI. The CDR3 loop reads CASRPGLAAAGPFF. In DNA, the CDR3 is TGTGCCAGCAGGCCGGGACTAGCGGCCGCCGGGCCCTTCTTC.

This clone occurred once. This chain links TRBV6-6 with TRBJ2-1; D perhaps matches TRBD1 (5 bases). From germline, CDR1 is MNHNY and CDR2 SVGAGI (reference sequence). Trimming pared 4 bases from V and 7 bases from J, leaving 8 bases between. The CDR3 runs to 12 residues. This chain's CDR3 is CASSSTGNEQFF. CDR3 nucleotide sequence: TGTGCCAGCAGTTCCACAGGAAATGAGCAGTTCTTC.

V usage is TRBV10-3 and J usage is TRBJ2-2, with D possibly matching TRBD1 (5 bases). Looked up from germline, CDR1 is ENHRY and CDR2 is SYGVKD. Between the trimmed V and J ends, which lost 2 bases and 6 bases, there was a span of 7 bases. The CDR3 length is 13 residues. CDR3 coding DNA: TGTGCCATCAGTGAGGGGGCCGCCGGGGAGCTGTTTTTT. It translates to CAISEGAAGELFF.

By frequency in the sample, this clone is medium-sized (0.01 to 0.1%). J is TRBJ2-3 and V is TRBV13, with 9 bases lining up with TRBD2. There are 15 residues in the CDR3. After removal of 5 bases from V and 1 base from J, the junction contained 4 bases not matched to a gene. The V gene's germline CDR1 is PRHDT and CDR2 FYEKMQ (reference sequence). The CDR3 reads CASSPWTSGTDTQYF. CDR3 bases: TGTGCCAGCAGCCCCTGGACTAGCGGCACAGATACGCAGTATTTT.

This clone was seen once. The V call is TRBV5-1, the J call TRBJ1-2; no clear D. This CDR3 has 15 residues. Germline V gene data show CDR1 as SGHRS and CDR2 as YFSETQ. V lost 0 bases, J lost 7 bases, and 16 bases lay in between. The CDR3 nucleotides read TGCGCCAGCAGCTTGGACGGGGTCCCCGGTGGTGGCTACACCTTC. Protein product: CASSLDGVPGGGYTF.

The chain employs TRBV6-5 and TRBJ2-7, with TRBD1 matching 7 bases. The V gene's germline CDR1 is MNHEY and CDR2 SVGAGI. The CDR3 extends over 14 amino acids. V was pared by 2 bases and J by 5 bases, with 6 bases of the junction left unmatched. DNA for the CDR3: TGTGCCAGCAGTTACGCGACAGGGTTGAACGAGCAGTACTTC. Translating gives CASSYATGLNEQYF.

This sequence joins TRBV5-1 and TRBJ1-5; 9 bases are a match to TRBD1. There are 17 residues in the CDR3. V was pared by 9 bases and J by 6 bases, with 19 bases of the junction left unmatched. Germline V lookup: CDR1 SGHRS, CDR2 YFSETQ. CDR3 sequence (DNA): TGCGCCACCCAGAAAACGGGACAGGGCAATAAAGGTCAGCCCCAGCATTTT. Its protein is CATQKTGQGNKGQPQHF.

The CDR3 DNA is TGTGCCTGGATCCCGATGATAGACAGTAACACCGGGGAGCTGTTTTTT. It encodes CAWIPMIDSNTGELFF. V is TRBV30 and J is TRBJ2-2, with D perhaps TRBD1 (5 bases). CDR1 and CDR2 (germline): GTSNPN, SVGIG (reference sequence). V was pared by 4 bases and J by 2 bases, with 17 bases between. CDR3 length: 16 amino acids.

J is TRBJ2-7 and V is TRBV7-9, with D tentatively TRBD2 (6 bases). This CDR3 is built from 13 residues. CDR1 is SEHNR, CDR2 FQNEAQ, per germline (reference sequence). V lost 8 bases and J lost 4, with 15 bases in between. The chain's CDR3 is CASRDSPTYEQYF. The CDR3 DNA reads TGTGCCAGCCGGGACTCCCCTACGTACGAGCAGTACTTC.

As to this clone: This sample includes further DNA sequences coding for the same CDR3. This sequence joins TRBV7-9 and TRBJ2-1; D remains ambiguous. This CDR3 is built from 14 residues. Germline V gene data show CDR1 as SEHNR and CDR2 as FQNEAQ (reference sequence). Trimming removed 0 bases at V and 4 bases at J, with 7 bases between. This CDR3 reads CASSLAGSYNEQFF. The CDR3 coding sequence is TGTGCCAGCAGCTTAGCGGGCAGTTACAATGAGCAGTTCTTC.